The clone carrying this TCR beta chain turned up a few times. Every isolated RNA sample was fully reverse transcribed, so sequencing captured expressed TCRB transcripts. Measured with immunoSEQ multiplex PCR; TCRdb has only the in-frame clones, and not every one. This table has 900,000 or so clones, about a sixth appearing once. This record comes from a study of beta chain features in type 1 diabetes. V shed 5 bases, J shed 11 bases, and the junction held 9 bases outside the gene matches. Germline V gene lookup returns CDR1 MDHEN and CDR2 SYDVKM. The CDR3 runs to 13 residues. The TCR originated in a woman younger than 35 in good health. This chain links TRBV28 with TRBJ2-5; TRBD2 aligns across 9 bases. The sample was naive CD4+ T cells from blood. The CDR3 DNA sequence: TGTGCCAGCAGTGGAGGACTAGCGCGGGAGCAGTACTTC. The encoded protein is CASSGGLAREQYF.